These 32 T cell receptor beta chains share one sample of origin, sequenced in a study of CD8 T cells in ankylosing spondylitis. The antigens for these receptors are not known. Study results and caveats: Fewer than 10 highly homologous variants formed a TCR beta motif that appeared characteristic of ankylosing spondylitis blood.

TCRdb re-called the 5' RACE reads with MiXCR, one entry per CDR3 protein. The sample yields 750,000 to 850,000 distinct CDR3 sequences, 10% to 15% seen once. Sequencing was performed on blood, either unsorted or a sorted T cell fraction (not recorded which). These receptors came from a male donor with ankylosing spondylitis.

The V call is TRBV20-1, the J call TRBJ2-1; D unclear. Per the germline V gene, CDR1 is DFQATT and CDR2 is SNEGSKA (reference sequence). This CDR3 is built from 12 residues. The V gene lost 4 bases and the J gene lost 7 bases, with 11 bases spanning the gap. The CDR3 is CSATVRMNEQFF. As DNA, the CDR3 is TGCAGTGCTACGGTGCGGATGAATGAGCAGTTCTTC.

This clonotype has ten or more counts. The chain uses TRBV6-5 and TRBJ1-2; weak D call: TRBD1 (6 bases). V was cut by 8 bases and J by 8 bases, with 12 bases left in between. The CDR3 totals 11 residues. Germline V CDR1 and CDR2: MNHEY, SVGAGI. CDR3 in amino acids: CASLSGGGYTF. As DNA, the CDR3 is TGTGCCAGCCTCTCGGGGGGCGGCTACACCTTC.

This clonotype was found many times. The CDR3 is CSARGDAYGYTF. In DNA form, the CDR3 reads TGCAGTGCTAGAGGCGATGCCTATGGCTACACCTTC. This rearrangement joins TRBV20-1 to TRBJ1-2; D uncertain. This CDR3 contains 12 residues. CDR1 DFQATT and CDR2 SNEGSKA come from the germline V gene (reference sequence). The ends were cut back, 1 base at V and 4 bases at J, with 7 bases in the middle.

This clonotype was recorded many times. The V gene is TRBV20-1, the J gene TRBJ1-4, with D perhaps matching TRBD1 (6 bases). Trimming stripped 0 bases from V and 5 bases from J, with 16 bases between. Germline loops: CDR1 DFQATT, CDR2 SNEGSKA (reference sequence). The CDR3 covers 16 residues. The CDR3 sequence is CSARDRLTGGNEKLFF. The DNA of the CDR3 is TGCAGTGCTAGAGATCGCCTGACAGGAGGGAATGAAAAACTGTTTTTT.

This clonotype was recorded many times. The J gene is TRBJ2-3, the V gene TRBV6-4; D unresolved. CDR1 MRHNA and CDR2 SNTAGT come from the germline V gene. The CDR3 runs 14 residues. Trimming shortened V by 2 bases and J by 3 bases, and 9 bases separated the two germline ends. The CDR3: CASSDRPQTDTQYF. CDR3 bases: TGTGCCAGCAGTGACCGGCCCCAAACAGATACGCAGTATTTT.

This clonotype was detected only a few times. Here the CDR3 DNA reads TGTGCCATCAGTGAGTCAGTCGACAGCTCCTACGAGCAGTACTTC. This codes for CAISESVDSSYEQYF. The chain combines TRBV10-3 with TRBJ2-7; D perhaps matches TRBD1 (5 bases). Germline assignment: CDR1 ENHRY and CDR2 SYGVKD. V was cut by 0 bases and J by 0 bases, with 9 bases left in between. The CDR3 length is 15 residues.

This sequence joins TRBV4-3 and TRBJ2-3; 7 bases align to TRBD1. The CDR3 is made up of 17 amino acids. Germline V CDR1 and CDR2: LGHNA, YSLEER. V shed 0 bases and J 4 bases; nucleotides not matched to a gene: 10. The CDR3 is CASSQEHTGVGADTQYF. In DNA, the CDR3 is TGCGCCAGCAGCCAAGAGCATACAGGGGTTGGCGCAGATACGCAGTATTTT.

This clonotype was recorded at least ten times. The gene calls are TRBV20-1 and TRBJ2-3, with D possibly called TRBD1 or TRBD2 (5 bases each). V shed 8 bases and J shed 2 bases, with 20 bases lying between them. Germline-derived CDR1 and CDR2 are DFQATT and SNEGSKA (reference sequence). This CDR3 comprises 15 residues. CDR3 nucleotide sequence: TGCAGTCGAAACGGGGCACGGGATTACACAGATACGCAGTATTTT. This codes for CSRNGARDYTDTQYF.

This clonotype was detected a few times. V and J are TRBV20-1 and TRBJ1-2; 7 nucleotides agree with TRBD1. CDR3 length: 14 amino acids. V dropped 4 bases and J dropped 4; count of bases not matched to a gene: 9. CDR1 and CDR2 from the germline V gene are DFQATT and SNEGSKA (reference sequence). In DNA form, the CDR3 reads TGCAGTGCTATAGCCAGGGGGAGTATCTATGGCTACACCTTC. This encodes CSAIARGSIYGYTF.

This clonotype was detected a few times. The chain carries TRBV12-3 or TRBV12-4 and TRBJ2-5, with 7 bases matching TRBD2. V lost 8 bases and J lost 5; bases outside the gene matches: 14. The CDR3 has 15 residues. The CDR3 reads CASSKGLAEEETQYF. CDR3 coding DNA: TGTGCCAGCTCAAAGGGCCTAGCGGAGGAGGAGACCCAGTACTTC.

This clonotype was seen many times. The chain has TRBV10-3 and TRBJ2-7, with D tentatively TRBD1 (5 bases). Germline CDR1 and CDR2: ENHRY and SYGVKD. The CDR3 is made up of 15 amino acids. The V end lost 0 bases, the J end lost 4 bases, and 13 bases lay between the germline ends. The CDR3 sequence is CAISESIGAVYEQYF. Here the CDR3 DNA reads TGTGCCATCAGTGAGTCGATAGGGGCTGTGTACGAGCAGTACTTC.

The chain uses TRBV5-1 and TRBJ2-5; 7 nucleotides line up with TRBD2. This CDR3 contains 15 residues. Germline trimming cut 0 bases from V and 4 bases from J; bases unmatched to any gene: 6. Per the germline V gene, CDR1 is SGHRS and CDR2 is YFSETQ. CDR3 amino acids: CASSLALVAGETQYF. The DNA of the CDR3 is TGCGCCAGCAGCTTGGCCCTGGTAGCGGGAGAGACCCAGTACTTC.

This clonotype was detected only a few times. The gene calls are TRBV5-1 and TRBJ2-1; tentative D call: TRBD1 (6 bases). Germline V lookup: CDR1 SGHRS, CDR2 YFSETQ. This CDR3 contains 15 residues. V lost 4 bases to trimming and J lost 2 bases, with 13 bases between them. The CDR3 spells CASSPDWTAYNEQFF. DNA for the CDR3: TGCGCCAGCAGCCCTGACTGGACAGCCTACAATGAGCAGTTCTTC.

This clonotype was observed a handful of times. The CDR3 nucleotides are TGTGCCAGCAGTTTGGGACGGCTCCGAACCACAAGTTCACCCCTCCACTTT. Protein product: CASSLGRLRTTSSPLHF. The genes are TRBV28 and TRBJ1-6; maybe TRBD1 (5 bases). The CDR3 is 17 amino acids. Germline V gene data show CDR1 as MDHEN and CDR2 as SYDVKM. The V end was cut by 3 bases, the J end by 9 bases, with 21 bases between.

Only a few counts were recorded for this clonotype. This chain connects TRBV24-1 to TRBJ2-1; 10 bases are shared with TRBD1. The trim removed 4 bases at V and 8 bases at J, leaving 7 bases unmatched. Per the germline V gene, CDR1 is KGHDR and CDR2 is SFDVKD. The CDR3 is 15 residues long. The DNA of the CDR3 is TGTGCCACCAGTGACCGGGACAGGGGTACGGATGAGCAGTTCTTC. Protein product: CATSDRDRGTDEQFF.

This clonotype was recorded at least ten times. The gene calls are TRBV5-1 and TRBJ2-3, with 7 bases matching TRBD2. Unmatched junction bases numbered 4, after V lost 0 bases and J lost 6 bases. CDR3 length: 14 residues. Germline V gene sequence: CDR1 SGHRS, CDR2 YFSETQ. This CDR3 is CASSLAKGGDTQYF. The CDR3 DNA reads as TGCGCCAGCAGCTTGGCGAAGGGAGGGGATACGCAGTATTTT.

This clonotype turned up a few times. This chain links TRBV10-3 with TRBJ2-3; TRBD1 matches 7 bases. From germline, CDR1 is ENHRY and CDR2 SYGVKD. V trimming: 4 bases; J trimming: 5 bases; junction bases outside the gene matches: 3. The CDR3 is made up of 13 amino acids. Here the CDR3 reads CAISVGTVDTQYF. As DNA, the CDR3 is TGTGCCATCAGTGTAGGGACAGTAGATACGCAGTATTTT.

This clonotype was counted only a few times. This chain uses TRBV6-1 with TRBJ1-2, with D tentatively TRBD1 (6 bases). The CDR3 is 16 residues long. V was shortened by 5 bases and J by 4 bases, with 20 bases between the two germline ends. Germline CDR1 and CDR2: MNHNS and SASEGT. CDR3 nucleotide sequence: TGTGCCAGCAGTCGCTACAGGGTCCCTTCCTCCTATGGCTACACCTTC. This encodes CASSRYRVPSSYGYTF.

Many counts were recorded for this clonotype. The gene calls are TRBV12-3 or TRBV12-4 and TRBJ1-2; D is ambiguous. V lost 6 bases and J 1 base, leaving 9 bases between the germline ends. The CDR3 is made up of 13 amino acids. The CDR3 region has the DNA TGTGCCAGCAGCTTACAGCTTAACTATGGCTACACCTTC. The encoded protein is CASSLQLNYGYTF.

This clonotype was detected a few times. This sequence joins TRBV7-9 and TRBJ1-1; the D is unclear. V was pared by 5 bases and J by 1 base, with 11 bases between. Germline-derived CDR1 and CDR2 are SEHNR and FQNEAQ (reference sequence). There are 14 residues in the CDR3. The CDR3: CASSPGVTNTEAFF. As DNA, the CDR3 is TGTGCCAGCAGCCCCGGCGTGACGAACACTGAAGCTTTCTTT.

V gene TRBV12-3 or TRBV12-4 combines with J gene TRBJ2-1, with 9 nucleotides matching TRBD2. The V gene end was trimmed by 6 bases and the J gene end by 6 bases; junction bases not matched to a gene: 9. The CDR3 sequence is 15 residues long. For the CDR3, the DNA is TGTGCCAGCAGCCTCCGCGGGGGGGGCCTCAATGAGCAGTTCTTC. It is translated as CASSLRGGGLNEQFF.

This clonotype was observed a few times. The CDR3 nucleotides read TGCAGTGCTGGAAAGCGGGGGCCCTCCTACGAGCAGTACTTC. It is translated as CSAGKRGPSYEQYF. The genes are TRBV20-1 and TRBJ2-7; 8 nucleotides line up with TRBD2. This CDR3 is 14 amino acids long. Germline CDR1 DFQATT, CDR2 SNEGSKA (reference sequence). The junction had 6 bases not matched to a gene; V was cut back by 5 bases and J by 0 bases.

V gene TRBV18 combines with J gene TRBJ2-3; TRBD2 aligns across 8 bases. Per germline, CDR1 KGHSH and CDR2 LQKENI. V lost 3 bases, J lost 1 base, and 3 bases stayed unmatched. The CDR3 covers 15 residues. The CDR3 protein is CASSPGLGGTDTQYF. DNA for the CDR3: TGTGCCAGCTCACCGGGACTAGGCGGCACAGATACGCAGTATTTT.

The chain combines TRBV11-2 with TRBJ2-3; 11 nucleotides match TRBD2. Germline CDR1 and CDR2: SGHAT and FQNNGV. The V segment lost 5 bases and the J segment 4 bases; nucleotides outside the gene matches: 17. The CDR3 totals 19 residues. As DNA, the CDR3 is TGTGCCAGCAGCCTTAATAGGGGTAGCGGGAGGGCCGCGGCAGATACGCAGTATTTT. It is translated as CASSLNRGSGRAAADTQYF.

Ten or more counts support this clonotype. The V and J genes are TRBV20-1 and TRBJ2-2; possibly TRBD1 for D (5 bases). The CDR3 consists of 15 residues. Germline V gives CDR1 DFQATT, CDR2 SNEGSKA (reference sequence). V dropped 3 bases and J dropped 1 base, with 12 bases sitting between them. The CDR3 loop is CSARGPTRNTGELFF. For the CDR3, the DNA is TGCAGTGCTAGGGGGCCCACAAGGAACACCGGGGAGCTGTTTTTT.

The chain has TRBV5-6 and TRBJ1-4; D remains ambiguous. V lost 2 bases and J lost 5, with 10 bases in between. Germline assignment: CDR1 SGHDT and CDR2 YYEEEE. The CDR3 has 14 amino acids. Here the CDR3 DNA reads TGTGCCAGCAGCTTTTCCAGAGGGAATGAAAAACTGTTTTTT. Protein sequence: CASSFSRGNEKLFF.

V is TRBV24-1 and J is TRBJ2-5, with TRBD1 matching over 11 bases. Germline CDR1 reads KGHDR; CDR2 reads SFDVKD. V was clipped by 2 bases and J by 4 bases; unmatched bases: 5. The CDR3 loop spans 16 amino acids. CDR3 region: CATSDYGTGGVETQYF. CDR3 bases: TGTGCCACCAGTGATTACGGGACAGGGGGTGTAGAGACCCAGTACTTC.

This clonotype was recorded a few times. The genes are TRBV11-1 and TRBJ1-5, with 8 bases identical to TRBD1. Trimming cost V 4 bases and J 6 bases; bases outside gene matches: 5. In germline, CDR1 is SGHAT, CDR2 FQDESV (reference sequence). The CDR3 is 14 amino acids. The CDR3 coding sequence is TGTGCCAGCAGCTCCGACAGGGGCGGTCAGCCCCAGCATTTT. Amino acid sequence: CASSSDRGGQPQHF.

The V call is TRBV7-2, the J call TRBJ2-3; 8 nucleotides match TRBD1. The CDR3 covers 15 residues. V gave up 3 bases and J gave up 2 bases; unmatched junction bases: 4. Germline CDR1 SGHTA, CDR2 FQGNSA. CDR3 coding DNA: TGTGCCAGCAGCTTCGGGGGACAGGACACAGATACGCAGTATTTT. It codes for CASSFGGQDTDTQYF.

Many counts were recorded for this clonotype. V usage is TRBV27 and J usage is TRBJ1-5; D gene uncertain. The CDR3 has 17 amino acids. Between the trimmed V and J ends, which lost 3 bases and 7 bases, there was a span of 22 bases. Germline values: CDR1 MNHEY, CDR2 SMNVEV (reference sequence). The CDR3 DNA sequence: TGTGCCAGCAGTTTTGACCACAGATTCGGGCTAAGACAGCCCCAGCATTTT. Translating it yields CASSFDHRFGLRQPQHF.

The chain couples TRBV20-1 to TRBJ2-7, with TRBD1 matching over 8 bases. J lost 0 bases, V lost 2 bases, and 3 bases had no gene match. The CDR3 has 14 residues. Germline V gives CDR1 DFQATT, CDR2 SNEGSKA (reference sequence). CDR3 sequence: CSARQGAGSYEQYF. As DNA, the CDR3 is TGCAGTGCTAGACAGGGGGCCGGCTCCTACGAGCAGTACTTC.

This chain joins TRBV20-1 and TRBJ1-3; the D is unclear. V lost 5 bases, J lost 0 bases, and 11 bases lay in between. This CDR3 contains 14 residues. Germline CDR1 reads DFQATT; CDR2 reads SNEGSKA (reference sequence). CDR3 nucleotide sequence: TGCAGTGCTTCGTTCCCATACTCTGGAAACACCATATATTTT. It specifies CSASFPYSGNTIYF.